The 28 T cell receptor beta chains below were found in one sample sequenced in a study of radiation and T cells in renal cell carcinoma (dated by TCRdb to 2020 to 2022). The method behind the library was the immunoSEQ multiplex PCR assay. Imported from immuneACCESS, the table was reduced by TCRdb to in-frame sequences with V and J called. These copies leave out some clones; in studies compared against another copy, an unresolved V gene accounts for under half, and the cause of the remainder is not known. The sample includes 55,000 to 65,000 clones, with approximately 80% observed a single time. The ten largest clones represent 7.3% of the sample. The time point label of this sample denotes: baseline pretreatment blood. Interpreted using the paper, the treatment or condition label stands for: 15 Gy SBRT to primary tumor, nephrectomy 4 weeks later. The source was blood, collected from a patient whose treatment included radiotherapy and nephrectomy. These receptors all come from a man between 60 and 75 years old with renal cell carcinoma.

The V gene is TRBV5-4, the J gene TRBJ2-5; perhaps TRBD1 as D (5 bases). V was clipped by 4 bases and J by 2 bases, with 18 bases between them. CDR1 SGHNT and CDR2 YYREEE come from the germline V gene (reference sequence). CDR3 length equals 16 residues. For the CDR3, the DNA is TGTGCCAGCAGCACCACAGTAGACAGAAAACAAGAGACCCAGTACTTC. Its translation: CASSTTVDRKQETQYF.

This clone was picked up a small number of times. J is TRBJ2-1 and V is TRBV7-2; 10 bases agree with TRBD2. With V trimmed by 2 bases and J by 4 bases, 8 bases remained unmatched. Germline V gene data show CDR1 as SGHTA and CDR2 as FQGNSA. The CDR3 loop spans 17 amino acids. The chain's CDR3 is CASSLQAGGPPYNEQFF. CDR3 DNA sequence: TGTGCCAGCAGCTTACAAGCGGGAGGGCCCCCTTACAATGAGCAGTTCTTC.

This clone appeared a few times. The chain carries TRBV5-1 and TRBJ2-1, with 8 bases matching TRBD2. V gave up 0 bases and J gave up 4 bases; unmatched junction bases: 3. CDR3 length equals 15 residues. Germline V lookup: CDR1 SGHRS, CDR2 YFSETQ. DNA for the CDR3: TGCGCCAGCAGCTTGGAACTAGCGGCTTACAATGAGCAGTTCTTC. Protein sequence: CASSLELAAYNEQFF.

This clone was observed a few times. The chain has TRBV19 and TRBJ1-1; TRBD1 matches 8 bases. Germline V gives CDR1 LNHDA, CDR2 SQIVND (reference sequence). J gave up 2 bases and V 9 bases, and 8 bases lay outside the gene matches. This CDR3 contains 14 residues. The CDR3 loop is CASHRTGKNTEAFF. Here the CDR3 DNA reads TGTGCCAGCCACCGGACAGGGAAAAACACTGAAGCTTTCTTT.

This clone was counted once. V and J are TRBV11-2 and TRBJ1-4; D ambiguous. The CDR3 covers 13 residues. Trimming removed 4 bases at V and 7 bases at J, with 10 bases between. Germline values: CDR1 SGHAT, CDR2 FQNNGV. The CDR3 protein is CASSSLGREKLFF. The CDR3 DNA is TGTGCCAGCAGCTCTCTAGGACGTGAAAAACTGTTTTTT.

The count of this clone is one. The chain joins TRBV7-9 to TRBJ1-2; maybe TRBD1 (5 bases). The CDR3 is made up of 15 amino acids. The germline V and J ends were trimmed by 3 bases and 6 bases, with 17 bases remaining between them. Per germline, CDR1 SEHNR and CDR2 FQNEAQ (reference sequence). The CDR3 sequence is CASSFGSREADGYTF. In DNA, the CDR3 is TGTGCCAGCAGCTTCGGGTCCAGGGAGGCAGATGGCTACACCTTC.

The rearrangement joins TRBV7-8 to TRBJ2-3, with 9 nucleotides matching TRBD2. The CDR3 spans 15 residues. Trimming took 5 bases from V and 4 from J; bases not matched to a gene: 7. The V gene's germline CDR1 is SGHVS and CDR2 FQNEAQ. The CDR3 loop reads CASSAGLANADTQYF. DNA for the CDR3: TGTGCCAGCAGCGCTGGACTAGCGAACGCAGATACGCAGTATTTT.

V and J are TRBV7-9 and TRBJ2-3; D is unclear. CDR1 and CDR2 (germline): SEHNR, FQNEAQ (reference sequence). Trimming cost V 7 bases and J 6 bases, with 20 bases left between them. This CDR3 contains 15 residues. The CDR3 coding sequence is TGTGCCAGCACTCCTCCGGGTGAACTCGTGGATACGCAGTATTTT. It translates to CASTPPGELVDTQYF.

The CDR3, as DNA: TGTGCCAGGGGCACCGGGACTAGAGGTAATGAGCAGTTCTTC. It is translated as CARGTGTRGNEQFF. The rearrangement links TRBV7-9 to TRBJ2-1, with 8 positions matching TRBD2. This CDR3 has 14 residues. V lost 9 bases to trimming and J lost 7 bases; unmatched junction nucleotides: 11. CDR1 and CDR2 from the germline V gene are SEHNR and FQNEAQ (reference sequence).

The CDR3 DNA reads as TGCGCCAGCAGCCCAGGACTAGCGGGACAGAGAGAGACCCAGTACTTC. It yields the protein CASSPGLAGQRETQYF. The chain couples TRBV4-1 to TRBJ2-5; TRBD2 agrees at 12 bases. Germline CDR1 and CDR2: MGHRA and YSYEKL. V gave up 4 bases and J gave up 4 bases; unmatched junction bases: 7. This CDR3 has 16 amino acids.

The chain employs TRBV5-4 and TRBJ1-2; no clear D gene. Germline V gene sequence: CDR1 SGHNT, CDR2 YYREEE (reference sequence). This CDR3 region has 16 residues. Trimming took 4 bases from V and 2 from J, leaving 18 bases between them. DNA of the CDR3: TGTGCCAGCAGCCTCCCCCCAGGTCGCCGGAACTATGGCTACACCTTC. This gives the protein CASSLPPGRRNYGYTF.

The J gene is TRBJ2-5, the V gene TRBV7-2, with TRBD2 identical over 10 bases. The CDR3 consists of 18 residues. Unmatched junction bases numbered 13, after V lost 1 base and J lost 5 bases. Germline V gives CDR1 SGHTA, CDR2 FQGNSA. The CDR3 region has the DNA TGTGCCAGCAGCTTAGTTCGGCTAGCGGGAGAGGCGTCGGAGACCCAGTACTTC. This sequence encodes CASSLVRLAGEASETQYF.

This clone was observed many times. This rearrangement joins TRBV19 to TRBJ1-5, with a possible D match to TRBD1 (5 bases). Germline V gene sequence: CDR1 LNHDA, CDR2 SQIVND (reference sequence). The CDR3 is 13 residues long. V was pared by 6 bases and J by 4 bases, with 10 bases between. CDR3 coding DNA: TGTGCCAGTAGCGGACAAATTAATCAGCCCCAGCATTTT. As protein: CASSGQINQPQHF.

V gene TRBV6-1 combines with J gene TRBJ2-5; 8 bases map to TRBD2. The CDR3 is 15 residues long. Germline V gives CDR1 MNHNS, CDR2 SASEGT. Trimming removed 6 bases from V and 2 bases from J; junction bases left unmatched: 8. For the CDR3, the DNA is TGTGCCAGCAGCCCCGGGAGGGGGACGCAAGAGACCCAGTACTTC. As protein: CASSPGRGTQETQYF.

This chain links TRBV6-4 with TRBJ2-3; D might be TRBD2 (6 bases). V shed 2 bases and J shed 4 bases, with 16 bases lying between them. This CDR3 comprises 16 residues. Germline CDR1 and CDR2: MRHNA and SNTAGT. The CDR3 sequence is CASSDVAGTRADTQYF. In DNA form, the CDR3 reads TGTGCCAGCAGTGACGTCGCGGGGACTCGGGCAGATACGCAGTATTTT.

This chain joins TRBV6-1 and TRBJ2-5; D remains ambiguous. The CDR3 length is 13 residues. CDR1 is MNHNS, CDR2 SASEGT, per germline. Trimming cost V 7 bases and J 5 bases, with 14 bases left between them. The CDR3 region is CASTLRIRETQYF. Here the CDR3 DNA reads TGTGCCAGCACTCTGCGAATTCGGGAGACCCAGTACTTC.

The chain recombines TRBV7-2 with TRBJ2-5, with D unclear. The CDR3 sequence is 13 residues long. Per germline, CDR1 SGHTA and CDR2 FQGNSA. V lost 5 bases and J lost 3, with 10 bases in between. As DNA, the CDR3 is TGTGCCAGCAGCAAGTGGACGGAAGAGACCCAGTACTTC. Translation: CASSKWTEETQYF.

V and J are TRBV11-1 and TRBJ2-3; D is perhaps TRBD2 (5 bases). V shed 2 bases and J shed 5 bases, with 5 bases lying between them. Germline CDR1 and CDR2: SGHAT and FQDESV (reference sequence). The CDR3 has 12 amino acids. CDR3 sequence reads: CASSLSGDTQYF. In DNA form, the CDR3 reads TGTGCCAGCAGCTTAAGCGGAGATACGCAGTATTTT.

The rearrangement joins TRBV29-1 to TRBJ2-3; 10 nucleotides agree with TRBD2. The V gene end was trimmed by 5 bases and the J gene end by 1 base; junction bases not matched to a gene: 3. Per germline, CDR1 SQVTM and CDR2 ANQGSEA. CDR3 length: 14 residues. The DNA for the CDR3 is TGCAGCGTTTCCGGGACTAGCGGCACAGATACGCAGTATTTT. Encoded protein: CSVSGTSGTDTQYF.

This rearrangement joins TRBV30 to TRBJ2-1; 7 bases fit TRBD1. CDR3 length: 13 amino acids. Germline loops: CDR1 GTSNPN, CDR2 SVGIG (reference sequence). With V trimmed by 7 bases and J by 2 bases, 5 bases remained unmatched. The CDR3 here is CAYRQGPYNEQFF. As DNA, the CDR3 is TGTGCCTACCGACAGGGCCCCTACAATGAGCAGTTCTTC.

The chain couples TRBV11-2 to TRBJ2-7; possibly TRBD1 for D (5 bases). Trimming took 5 bases from V and 2 from J, leaving 22 bases between them. Looked up from germline, CDR1 is SGHAT and CDR2 is FQNNGV. The CDR3 covers 17 residues. CDR3 coding DNA: TGTGCCAGCAGCGTTAACATCGACAGCAAGGTTCCCTACGAGCAGTACTTC. Its translation is CASSVNIDSKVPYEQYF.

The sample holds a few counts of this clone. The V gene is TRBV19, the J gene TRBJ1-4; D is perhaps TRBD1 (5 bases). Germline V gene sequence: CDR1 LNHDA, CDR2 SQIVND (reference sequence). CDR3 length: 14 amino acids. V was clipped by 4 bases and J by 5 bases, with 11 bases between them. This CDR3 reads CASSTPGLNEKLFF. CDR3 DNA sequence: TGTGCCAGTAGTACCCCGGGACTCAATGAAAAACTGTTTTTT.

This chain uses TRBV30 with TRBJ2-3; 10 bases line up with TRBD2. The CDR3 totals 16 residues. CDR1 is GTSNPN, CDR2 SVGIG, per germline (reference sequence). With V trimmed by 4 bases and J by 7 bases, 14 bases remained unmatched. Here the CDR3 DNA reads TGTGCCTGGAAGGGGCTAGCGGGGGCCCAGGGGAATACGCAGTATTTT. This encodes CAWKGLAGAQGNTQYF.

This clone occurred a few times. The CDR3 reads CASSDGGWSLNTEAFF. The CDR3 region has the DNA TGTGCCAGTAGTGATGGGGGATGGAGCCTGAACACTGAAGCTTTCTTT. The J gene is TRBJ1-1, the V gene TRBV19; possible D gene TRBD1, 5 bases. Germline V lookup: CDR1 LNHDA, CDR2 SQIVND (reference sequence). Trimming took 5 bases from V and 0 from J, leaving 16 bases between them. The CDR3 spans 16 residues. Full variable domain (missing parts from reference TRBV19 and TRBJ1-1): DGGITQSPKYLFRKEGQNVTLSCEQNLNHDAMYWYRQDPGQGLRLIYYSQIVNDFQKGDIAEGYSVSREKKESFPLTVTSAQKNPTAFYLCASSDGGWSLNTEAFFGQGTRLTVV.

The chain uses TRBV11-2 and TRBJ1-1, with D unresolved. The V end lost 6 bases, the J end lost 3 bases, and 8 bases lay between the germline ends. In germline, CDR1 is SGHAT, CDR2 FQNNGV. This CDR3 is 12 amino acids long. Here the CDR3 reads CASSRDDTEAFF. In DNA, the CDR3 is TGTGCCAGCAGTCGTGATGACACTGAAGCTTTCTTT. The entire variable domain, with the rest obtained from reference TRBV11-2 and TRBJ1-1, is as follows: EAGVAQSPRYKIIEKRQSVAFWCNPISGHATLYWYQQILGQGPKLLIQFQNNGVVDDSQLPKDRFSAERLKGVDSTLKIQPAKLEDSAVYLCASSRDDTEAFFGQGTRLTVV.

The chain combines TRBV19 with TRBJ2-3; 8 bases agree with TRBD1. Germline V gene sequence: CDR1 LNHDA, CDR2 SQIVND (reference sequence). The length of the CDR3 is 14 residues. The J segment lost 2 bases and the V segment lost 7 bases, leaving 5 bases of the junction unmatched. CDR3 loop: CASTPGQVTDTQYF. CDR3 coding DNA: TGTGCCAGTACCCCGGGACAGGTCACAGATACGCAGTATTTT.

The chain has TRBV25-1 and TRBJ1-2; 7 bases are shared with TRBD1. Looked up from germline, CDR1 is MGHDK and CDR2 is SYGVNS. CDR3 length: 18 amino acids. V shed 2 bases and J 4 bases; nucleotides not matched to a gene: 16. The CDR3 sequence is CASSETPSDRAIGYGYTF. CDR3 nucleotide sequence: TGTGCCAGCAGTGAAACCCCGTCTGACAGGGCGATAGGCTATGGCTACACCTTC.

V is TRBV7-8 and J is TRBJ2-1; the D gene is possibly TRBD1 (5 bases). The germline V and J ends were trimmed by 0 bases and 4 bases, with 10 bases remaining between them. The CDR3 covers 15 residues. From germline, CDR1 is SGHVS and CDR2 FQNEAQ. DNA for the CDR3: TGTGCCAGCAGCTTAGCCTCAAAGGGGTACAATGAGCAGTTCTTC. This encodes CASSLASKGYNEQFF.